This TCR beta chain was sequenced for a study of blood T cell repertoires in COVID-19. About the research overall: Researchers got acute and convalescent COVID-19 samples from the United States, Italy and Spain. Sources were T cells, B-cell-depleted T cells, or PBMCs; the material itself was cDNA or gDNA.

In the original processing: Researchers report that nucleated cell counts were estimated from reference gene primer amplification. The table came from immunoSEQ multiplex PCR; TCRdb's copy has only in-frame clones and leaves some out. V and J calls and clone size come straight from that table; D and trimming were deduced from the DNA. This repertoire shows some 200,000 clones, 86% found once; its top ten account for 0.7% to 0.8%. The germline CDR1 and CDR2 sequences are SGHKS and YYEKEE (reference sequence). This CDR3 comprises 16 residues. The J segment lost 9 bases and the V segment lost 5 bases, leaving 9 bases of the junction unmatched.

The sequence derives from a woman aged 70-85 years with acute or convalescent COVID-19. Sequencing was done on a sample of peripheral blood. This chain uses TRBV5-5 with TRBJ1-6, with 12 bases matching TRBD1. The CDR3 nucleotides are TGTGCCAGCAGTTCTCCGGGACAGGGGGCCGGTTCACCCCTCCACTTT. It yields the protein CASSSPGQGAGSPLHF.